The rows below give T cell receptor beta chains drawn from one sample of a study of blood T cell repertoires in COVID-19. Method: immunoSEQ multiplex PCR; TCRdb's copy keeps in-frame clones and lacks some. This table holds about 180,000 clones, 75% to 80% found once. Sequenced sample: peripheral blood. Every receptor here comes from a woman in her 70s with acute or convalescent COVID-19. The CDR3 runs from the conserved cysteine through the conserved F or W. Fields, in order: D gene, V gene, J gene, clone size, CDR3 DNA, CDR3 protein. The D gene is left open where the match is weak. A row's size may be missing; if present it is once, few, many or a size class.

.	TRBV10-2	TRBJ1-1	.	TGCGCCAGCAGACCCCCACAGGGTGAAGCTTTCTTT	CASRPPQGEAFF
TRBD2	TRBV7-3	TRBJ2-3	.	TGTGCCAGCATCCTCTCGAGGGAGGGCCAGGTGAGGCCAGATACGCAGTATTTT	CASILSREGQVRPDTQYF
TRBD1	TRBV18	TRBJ1-2	.	TGTGCCAGCTCACGGGGGACAGGGGATGGCTACACCTTC	CASSRGTGDGYTF
.	TRBV10-2	TRBJ1-1	.	TGCGCCAGCAGCCTTACAGGGAACACTGAAGCTTTCTTT	CASSLTGNTEAFF
TRBD1	TRBV24-1	TRBJ2-2	.	TGTGCCACCAGTGATTTTCGCGACAGGGGATACACCGGGGAGCTGTTTTTT	CATSDFRDRGYTGELFF
TRBD1	TRBV5-1	TRBJ2-5	.	TGCGCCAGCAGCTTGGGGACAGGGTTGCAAGAGACCCAGTACTTC	CASSLGTGLQETQYF
TRBD2	TRBV28	TRBJ2-7	.	TGTGCCAGCAGTTTTCTGCGAGGGGAGGGGGAGCAGTACTTC	CASSFLRGEGEQYF
TRBD1	TRBV2	TRBJ2-7	.	TGTGCCAGCACCCCTGGACAGGGGTTAAAGCAGTACTTC	CASTPGQGLKQYF
TRBD1	TRBV3-1/TRBV3-2	TRBJ1-5	.	TGTGCCAGCAGCCTACAGGGGGCCGGCAATCAGCCCCAGCATTTT	CASSLQGAGNQPQHF
TRBD2	TRBV6-5	TRBJ2-1	.	TGTGCCAGCCGACTCTCGGGACTATTCTACAATGAGCAGTTCTTC	CASRLSGLFYNEQFF
TRBD1	TRBV2	TRBJ2-2	.	TGTGCCAGCAGGGTCGACAGGGGGAAGGGCGGGGAGCTGTTTTTT	CASRVDRGKGGELFF
.	TRBV5-1	TRBJ2-3	few	TGCGCCAGCAGCTTGGATTCTCCTAGCACAGATACGCAGTATTTT	CASSLDSPSTDTQYF
TRBD2	TRBV24-1	TRBJ2-1	.	TGTGCCACCAGTGATCCCGGACTAGCGGGGAACAATGAGCAGTTCTTC	CATSDPGLAGNNEQFF
.	TRBV29-1	TRBJ1-1	.	TGCAGCGTACGGGAGAACACTGAAGCTTTCTTT	CSVRENTEAFF
TRBD1	TRBV6-5	TRBJ1-5	.	TGTGCCAGCAGATCACAGGGGGCGAATCAGCCACAGCATTTT	CASRSQGANQPQHF
TRBD1	TRBV6-6	TRBJ2-7	.	TGTGCCAGCAGTCTCTACGACTCCGGGACAGCCCATATCGAGCAGTACTTC	CASSLYDSGTAHIEQYF
TRBD1	TRBV28	TRBJ1-5	.	TGTGCCAGCAGTTCCCCAGGGGGCCCGCCCCAGCATTTT	CASSSPGGPPQHF
.	TRBV3-1/TRBV3-2	TRBJ1-4	.	TGTGCCAGCAGCCCCGGAGGATCTGCAACTAATGAAAAACTGTTTTTT	CASSPGGSATNEKLFF
TRBD1	TRBV5-4	TRBJ2-3	.	TGTGCCAGCAGCTTAGGACAGGCCACAGATACGCAGTATTTT	CASSLGQATDTQYF
TRBD1	TRBV5-5	TRBJ2-5	.	TGTGCCAGCAGCCGACCGACAGGGGAGGAGACCCAGTACTTC	CASSRPTGEETQYF
.	TRBV10-3	TRBJ1-5	.	TGTGCCCCTCCCCCAGGCGTAGAGCCCCAGCATTTT	CAPPPGVEPQHF
.	TRBV29-1	TRBJ1-2	.	TGCAGCGCCCAGGAGACAGGACTTAACTATGGCTACACCTTC	CSAQETGLNYGYTF
TRBD1	TRBV5-4	TRBJ2-1	.	TGTGCCAGCAGCTTCAGTAGAGGACAGGGGGCAGTTGAGCAGTTCTTC	CASSFSRGQGAVEQFF
TRBD1	TRBV23-1	TRBJ2-7	.	TGCGCCAGCAGTCCCTTTTCGACAGGGTTCGAGCAGTACTTC	CASSPFSTGFEQYF
.	TRBV5-4	TRBJ1-1	.	TGTGCCAGCAGCTTAGGGGGTTTGGGGTACACTGAAGCTTTCTTT	CASSLGGLGYTEAFF
TRBD1	TRBV7-3	TRBJ2-2	few	TGTGCCAGCAGCTTACAGGGGGCATTGAACACCGGGGAGCTGTTTTTT	CASSLQGALNTGELFF
.	TRBV7-9	TRBJ1-2	.	TGTGCCAGCAGCCAAAACAGGGACGATGGCTACACCTTC	CASSQNRDDGYTF
TRBD2	TRBV24-1	TRBJ2-5	.	TGTGCCACCAGTGATTTCAGAGCGGGAGCTGGGGTTTTACAAGAGACCCAGTACTTC	CATSDFRAGAGVLQETQYF
.	TRBV6-6	TRBJ1-6	.	TGTGCCAGCAGTTACAGGGAGTCACCCCTCCACTTT	CASSYRESPLHF
TRBD1	TRBV2	TRBJ2-5	.	TGTGCCAGCAGGGAGGGAATACAGGGGGCGGAGACCCAGTACTTC	CASREGIQGAETQYF
.	TRBV7-3	TRBJ2-2	.	TGTGCCAGCAGCTTCGGGGTACCCGGGGAGCTGTTTTTT	CASSFGVPGELFF
.	TRBV12-3/TRBV12-4	TRBJ1-5	.	TGTGCCAGCAGTTTCAGGGGCAATCAGCCCCAGCATTTT	CASSFRGNQPQHF
TRBD1	TRBV2	TRBJ1-2	once	TGTGCCAGCAGTGAAGCGGGATGGACTGCGGACAGGGAAGACTATGGCTACACCTTC	CASSEAGWTADREDYGYTF
.	TRBV10-1	TRBJ2-1	.	TGCGCCAGCAGGTATAACAATGAGCAGTTCTTC	CASRYNNEQFF
TRBD2	TRBV5-4	TRBJ2-2	.	TGTGCCAGCAGCCTCTTAGCGGGACTGAACACCGGGGAGCTGTTTTTT	CASSLLAGLNTGELFF
TRBD2	TRBV4-1	TRBJ2-7	.	TGCGCCAGCAGCCTGAATGCTGGGACTAGTTCCGAGCAGTACTTC	CASSLNAGTSSEQYF
TRBD2	TRBV5-4	TRBJ2-7	.	TGTGCCAGCAGCTTGGAATCAGCGGGAGTGGGCGCCGAGCAGTACTTC	CASSLESAGVGAEQYF
.	TRBV12-5	TRBJ1-1	.	TGTGCTAGTGGCCCCACACTAGGAACTGAAGCTTTCTTT	CASGPTLGTEAFF
.	TRBV15	TRBJ1-4	once	TGTGCCACCAGCAGAGATCGGTCGAGCAGGGCCGGTAATGAAAAACTGTTTTTT	CATSRDRSSRAGNEKLFF